The sequence of this T cell receptor (beta chain) was determined in a study of somatic mutations in cytotoxic T cells in rheumatoid arthritis. Overall study context: Right after diagnosis, and before any treatment had started, patient peripheral blood (less than 33 ml EDTA) was drawn. Selected T-cell populations stained with V beta antibodies were isolated by flow sorting to nearly 100% purity; these included V beta1+ cells subjected to TCRB sequencing. Study findings and constraints: CD8+ T-cell clonality did not differ significantly between rheumatoid arthritis patients and age-matched healthy controls.

J was trimmed by 3 bases and V by 5 bases; bases with no gene match: 5. Germline V CDR1 and CDR2: SGHVS, FQNEAQ. The CDR3 is made up of 16 amino acids. Assay: immunoSEQ multiplex PCR; the TCRdb copy retains only in-frame clones and omits some. The repertoire holds about 30,000 clones, with around four fifths as singletons. Regarding this clone: Its matching antigen is unknown.

Researchers isolated CD4+ and CD8+ cells by positive magnetic bead selection and then checked their purity by flow cytometry. The chain combines TRBV7-8 with TRBJ2-1; 12 bases match TRBD2. Sequences were obtained from CD8+ T cells sorted from blood. This sequence originates from an adult with rheumatoid arthritis. CDR3: CASSIGTSGFYNEQFF. CDR3 sequence (DNA): TGTGCCAGCAGCATCGGGACTAGCGGGTTCTACAATGAGCAGTTCTTC.